This TCR beta chain was sequenced during a study of regulatory T cells in long-lasting Graves disease. Many counts were recorded for this clonotype. Its antigen is not known. Sample time point: persistent/refractory GD, antithyroid drugs over 5 years with positive TRAb. Isolated PBMC RNA provided the starting material for the TCR library. Xi'an, China, was home to the endocrinology department that provided patients. Deletions cut 6 bases from V and 4 bases from J, with 19 bases between. Germline V gene lookup returns CDR1 MDHEN and CDR2 SYDVKM. This CDR3 contains 15 residues. Study findings and constraints: Lower TCR diversity was seen in persistent Graves' patients than in newly diagnosed ones.

Construction of the TCR beta libraries employed iRepertoire HTBI primers in conjunction with Arm-PCR of CDR3 regions. MiXCR, run by TCRdb on the multiplex PCR reads, gives a single entry per CDR3 protein. This table has about 290,000 distinct CDR3 sequences, around a fifth appearing once. The source was peripheral blood mononuclear cells (PBMCs), collected when the disease was refractory, from a patient treated with antithyroid drugs. This receptor was taken from a female donor with Graves disease. V is TRBV28 and J is TRBJ2-7; perhaps TRBD1 as D (6 bases). As DNA, the CDR3 is TGTGCCAGCAGCCGAAATCCAGGGGACCGATACGAGCAGTACTTC. Amino acids: CASSRNPGDRYEQYF.